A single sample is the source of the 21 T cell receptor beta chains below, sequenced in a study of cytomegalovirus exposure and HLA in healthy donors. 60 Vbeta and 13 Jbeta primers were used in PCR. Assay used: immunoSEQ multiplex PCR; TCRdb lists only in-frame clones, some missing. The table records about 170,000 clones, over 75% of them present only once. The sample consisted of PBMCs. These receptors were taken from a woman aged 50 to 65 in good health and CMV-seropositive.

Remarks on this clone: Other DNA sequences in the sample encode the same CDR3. This CDR3 reads CASSPQGADQPQHF. In DNA form, the CDR3 reads TGTGCCAGCAGTCCTCAGGGGGCAGACCAGCCCCAGCATTTT. This rearrangement joins TRBV2 to TRBJ1-5; 8 nucleotides agree with TRBD1. The CDR3 spans 14 residues. The V and J ends lost 5 bases and 7 bases, in that order; junction bases with no gene match: 7. The germline V gene encodes CDR1 SNHLY and CDR2 FYNNEI.

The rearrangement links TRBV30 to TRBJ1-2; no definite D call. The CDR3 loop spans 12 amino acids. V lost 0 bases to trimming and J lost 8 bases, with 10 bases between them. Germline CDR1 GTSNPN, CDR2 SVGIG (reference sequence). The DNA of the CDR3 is TGTGCCTGGAGTGTACTAGTTGGGGGCTACACCTTC. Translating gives CAWSVLVGGYTF. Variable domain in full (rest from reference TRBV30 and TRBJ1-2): SQTIHQWPATLVQPVGSPLSLECTVEGTSNPNLYWYRQAAGRGLQLLFYSVGIGQISSEVPQNLSASRPQDRQFILSSKKLLLSDSGFYLCAWSVLVGGYTFGSGTRLTVV.

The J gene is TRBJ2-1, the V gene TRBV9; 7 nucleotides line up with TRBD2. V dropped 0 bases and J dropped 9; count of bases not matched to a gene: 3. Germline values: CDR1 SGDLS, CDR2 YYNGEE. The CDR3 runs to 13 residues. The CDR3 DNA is TGTGCCAGCAGCGTAGTGTGGGGGGGTGAGCAGTTCTTC. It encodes CASSVVWGGEQFF. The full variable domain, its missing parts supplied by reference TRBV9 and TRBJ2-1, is DSGVTQTPKHLITATGQRVTLRCSPRSGDLSVYWYQQSLDQGLQFLIQYYNGEERAKGNILERFSAQQFPDLHSELNLSSLELGDSALYFCASSVVWGGEQFFGPGTRLTVL.

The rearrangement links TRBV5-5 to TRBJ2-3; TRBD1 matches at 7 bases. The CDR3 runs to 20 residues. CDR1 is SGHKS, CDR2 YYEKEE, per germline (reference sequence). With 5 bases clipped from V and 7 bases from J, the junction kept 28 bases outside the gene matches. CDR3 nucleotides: TGTGCCAGCAGACCCGGACAGGTCCCCCTTCAGTGGGGGCGGACGAATACGCAGTATTTT. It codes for CASRPGQVPLQWGRTNTQYF. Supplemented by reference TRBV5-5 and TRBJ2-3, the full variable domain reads DAGVTQSPTHLIKTRGQQVTLRCSPISGHKSVSWYQQVLGQGPQFIFQYYEKEERGRGNFPDRFSARQFPNYSSELNVNALLLGDSALYLCASRPGQVPLQWGRTNTQYFGPGTRLTVL.

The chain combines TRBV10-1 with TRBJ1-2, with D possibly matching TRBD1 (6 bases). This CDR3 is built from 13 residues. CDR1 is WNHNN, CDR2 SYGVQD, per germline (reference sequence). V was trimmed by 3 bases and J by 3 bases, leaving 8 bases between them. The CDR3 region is CASSERTDYGYTF. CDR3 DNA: TGCGCCAGCAGTGAAAGGACAGACTATGGCTACACCTTC.

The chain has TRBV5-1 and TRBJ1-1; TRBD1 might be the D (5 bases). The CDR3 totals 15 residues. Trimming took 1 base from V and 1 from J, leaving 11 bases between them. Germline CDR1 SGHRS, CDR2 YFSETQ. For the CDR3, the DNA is TGCGCCAGCAGCTTGAGGTTGGGGCAGAACACTGAAGCTTTCTTT. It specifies CASSLRLGQNTEAFF. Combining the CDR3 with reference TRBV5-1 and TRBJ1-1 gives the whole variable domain KAGVTQTPRYLIKTRGQQVTLSCSPISGHRSVSWYQQTPGQGLQFLFEYFSETQRNKGNFPGRFSGRQFSNSRSEMNVSTLELGDSALYLCASSLRLGQNTEAFFGQGTRLTVV.

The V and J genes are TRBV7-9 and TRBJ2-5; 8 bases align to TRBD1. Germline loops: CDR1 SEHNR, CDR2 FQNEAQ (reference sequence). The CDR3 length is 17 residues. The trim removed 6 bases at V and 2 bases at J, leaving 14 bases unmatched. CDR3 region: CASSPRRDNRGQETQYF. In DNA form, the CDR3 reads TGTGCCAGCAGTCCTCGCCGGGACAACAGGGGGCAAGAGACCCAGTACTTC.

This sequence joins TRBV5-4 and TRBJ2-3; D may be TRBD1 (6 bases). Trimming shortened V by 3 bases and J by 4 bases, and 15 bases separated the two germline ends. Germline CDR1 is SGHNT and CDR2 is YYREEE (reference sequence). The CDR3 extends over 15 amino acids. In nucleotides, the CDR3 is TGTGCCAGCAGCTCAAAAAAGGGGGATGCAGATACGCAGTATTTT. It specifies CASSSKKGDADTQYF.

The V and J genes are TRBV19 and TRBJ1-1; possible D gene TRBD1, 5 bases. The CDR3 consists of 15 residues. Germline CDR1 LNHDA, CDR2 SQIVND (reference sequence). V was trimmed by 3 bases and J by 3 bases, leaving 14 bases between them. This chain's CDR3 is CASSIRSAGDTEAFF. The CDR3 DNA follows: TGTGCCAGTAGTATTAGAAGCGCGGGGGACACTGAAGCTTTCTTT.

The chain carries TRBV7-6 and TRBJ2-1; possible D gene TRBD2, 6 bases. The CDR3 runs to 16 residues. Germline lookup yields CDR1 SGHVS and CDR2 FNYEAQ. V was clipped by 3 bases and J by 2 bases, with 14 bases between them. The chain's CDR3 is CASSLVVGGTYNEQFF. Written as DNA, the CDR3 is TGTGCCAGCAGCTTGGTTGTGGGAGGTACCTACAATGAGCAGTTCTTC.

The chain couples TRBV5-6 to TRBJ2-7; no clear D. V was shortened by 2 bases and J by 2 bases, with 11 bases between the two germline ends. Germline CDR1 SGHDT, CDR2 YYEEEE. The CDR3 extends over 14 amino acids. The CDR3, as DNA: TGTGCCAGCAGCTTATCATGGCCAACCTACGAGCAGTACTTC. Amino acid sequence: CASSLSWPTYEQYF.

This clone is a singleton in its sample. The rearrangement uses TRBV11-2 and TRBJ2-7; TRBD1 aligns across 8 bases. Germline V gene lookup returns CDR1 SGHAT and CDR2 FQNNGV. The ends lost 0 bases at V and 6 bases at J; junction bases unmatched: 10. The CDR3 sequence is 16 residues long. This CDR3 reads CASSLDRRQGPLEQYF. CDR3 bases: TGTGCCAGCAGCTTAGATCGGAGACAGGGGCCCCTCGAGCAGTACTTC.

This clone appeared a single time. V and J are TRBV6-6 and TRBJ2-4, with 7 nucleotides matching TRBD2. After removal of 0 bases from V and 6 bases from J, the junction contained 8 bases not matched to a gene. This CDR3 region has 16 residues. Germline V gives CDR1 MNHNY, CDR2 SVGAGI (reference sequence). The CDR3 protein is CASSYSGWGEGNIQYF. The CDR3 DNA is TGTGCCAGCAGTTACTCCGGGTGGGGGGAGGGAAACATTCAGTACTTC.

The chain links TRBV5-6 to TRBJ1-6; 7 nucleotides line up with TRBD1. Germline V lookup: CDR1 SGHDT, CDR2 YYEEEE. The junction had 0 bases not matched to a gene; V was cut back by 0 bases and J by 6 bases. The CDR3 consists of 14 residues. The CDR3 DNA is TGTGCCAGCAGCTTGGGGACAGGTAATTCACCCCTCCACTTT. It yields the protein CASSLGTGNSPLHF.

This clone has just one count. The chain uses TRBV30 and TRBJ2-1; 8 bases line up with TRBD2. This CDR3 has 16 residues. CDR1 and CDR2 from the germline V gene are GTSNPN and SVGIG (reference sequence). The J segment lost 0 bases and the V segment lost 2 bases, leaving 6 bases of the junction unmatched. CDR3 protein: CAWSSVAGLSYNEQFF. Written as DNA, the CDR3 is TGTGCCTGGAGTTCGGTAGCGGGGCTCTCCTACAATGAGCAGTTCTTC.

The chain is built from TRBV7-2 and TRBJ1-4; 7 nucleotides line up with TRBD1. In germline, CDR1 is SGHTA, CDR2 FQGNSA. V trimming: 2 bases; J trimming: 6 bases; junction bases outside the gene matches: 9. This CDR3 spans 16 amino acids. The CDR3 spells CASSLQGVAGYEKLFF. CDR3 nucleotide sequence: TGTGCCAGCAGCTTACAGGGGGTAGCAGGTTATGAAAAACTGTTTTTT.

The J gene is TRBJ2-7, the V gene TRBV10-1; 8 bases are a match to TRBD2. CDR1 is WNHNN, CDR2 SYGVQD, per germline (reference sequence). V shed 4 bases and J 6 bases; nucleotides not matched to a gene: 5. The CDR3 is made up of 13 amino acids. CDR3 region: CASSAVAGGEQYF. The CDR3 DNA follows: TGCGCCAGCAGTGCGGTCGCGGGAGGCGAGCAGTACTTC.

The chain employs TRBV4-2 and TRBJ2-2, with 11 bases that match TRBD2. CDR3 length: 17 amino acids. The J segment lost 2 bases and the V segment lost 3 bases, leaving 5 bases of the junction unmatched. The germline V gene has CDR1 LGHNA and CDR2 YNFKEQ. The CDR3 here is CASSHQGTSGNTGELFF. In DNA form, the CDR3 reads TGTGCCAGCAGCCATCAAGGGACTAGCGGTAACACCGGGGAGCTGTTTTTT.

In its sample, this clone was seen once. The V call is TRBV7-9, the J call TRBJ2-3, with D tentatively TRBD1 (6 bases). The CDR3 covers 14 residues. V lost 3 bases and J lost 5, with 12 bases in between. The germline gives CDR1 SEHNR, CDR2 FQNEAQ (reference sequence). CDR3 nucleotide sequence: TGTGCCAGCAGCTTGCAGGGGTTTGGAGATACGCAGTATTTT. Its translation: CASSLQGFGDTQYF.

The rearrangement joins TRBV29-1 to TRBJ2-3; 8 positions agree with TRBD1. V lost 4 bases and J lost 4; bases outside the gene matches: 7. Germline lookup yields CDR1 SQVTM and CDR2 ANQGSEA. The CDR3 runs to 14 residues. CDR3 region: CSVGPGQVSDTQYF. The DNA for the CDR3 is TGCAGCGTTGGCCCGGGACAGGTCTCAGATACGCAGTATTTT.

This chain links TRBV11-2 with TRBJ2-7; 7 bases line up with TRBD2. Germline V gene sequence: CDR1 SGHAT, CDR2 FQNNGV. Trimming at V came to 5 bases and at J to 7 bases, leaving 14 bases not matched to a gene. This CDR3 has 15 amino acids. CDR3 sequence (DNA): TGTGCCAGCAGCACTTGGACTAGTTTATCGGGGGAGCAGTACTTC. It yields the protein CASSTWTSLSGEQYF. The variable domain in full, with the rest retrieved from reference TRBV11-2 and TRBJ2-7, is EAGVAQSPRYKIIEKRQSVAFWCNPISGHATLYWYQQILGQGPKLLIQFQNNGVVDDSQLPKDRFSAERLKGVDSTLKIQPAKLEDSAVYLCASSTWTSLSGEQYFGPGTRLTVT.